Listed below are T cell receptor beta chains from one sample, sequenced in a study of T cell changes during pregnancy in multiple sclerosis. TCRdb's table, derived via immunoSEQ multiplex PCR, lists solely in-frame clones and lacks some. The repertoire consists of about 30,000 clones, with around 92% occurring once and the leading ten covering under 5%. The input for sequencing was peripheral blood, taken in the first trimester of pregnancy. The receptors were gathered from a female donor in good health, enrolled as a control in a pregnancy study. Each CDR3 is given with its conserved first and last residue. The order of the fields is clone size, V gene, D gene, J gene, CDR3 DNA, CDR3 protein. The D gene is left open where the match is weak. The listing skips clone size in some rows; elsewhere it reads once, few, many or a size class.

>.|TRBV4-1|TRBD1|TRBJ1-2
TGCGCCAGCAGCAACCGAGGGACAGGTCCGAATTCTAACTATGGCTACACCTTC
CASSNRGTGPNSNYGYTF
>.|TRBV30|TRBD1|TRBJ1-2
TGTGCCAGTGACAGGGCCCCTAACTATGGCTACACCTTC
CASDRAPNYGYTF
>.|TRBV14|TRBD1|TRBJ2-3
TGTGCCAGCAGCCGCTCGACCGGGACAGGTAGCACAGATACGCAGTATTTT
CASSRSTGTGSTDTQYF
>.|TRBV18|TRBD1|TRBJ1-3
TGTGCCGGCGTACCGGGACAGCCCTCTGGAAACACCATATATTTT
CAGVPGQPSGNTIYF
>.|TRBV10-2|.|TRBJ2-1
TGCGCCAGCAAATACACAGCGGTGGAGGCGCAGTTCTTC
CASKYTAVEAQFF
>.|TRBV18|.|TRBJ2-7
TGTGCCAGCTCACCACCGACAGAGTACGAGCAGTACTTC
CASSPPTEYEQYF
>.|TRBV19|.|TRBJ2-2
TGTGCCAGTAGTATACCCCAGGCGAGCACCGGGGAGCTGTTTTTT
CASSIPQASTGELFF
>few|TRBV27|.|TRBJ1-2
TGTGCCAGCAGGGGGCTAACTAACTATGGCTACACCTTC
CASRGLTNYGYTF
>.|TRBV5-1|.|TRBJ2-3
TGCGCCAGCAGCTTGGCCCCCCTGGCGGGAACTAGCACAGATACGCAGTATTTT
CASSLAPLAGTSTDTQYF
>.|TRBV30|TRBD2|TRBJ2-1
TGTGCCTGGAGTCCTACTCCGGGACTAGCGGGAGTCTACAATGAGCAGTTCTTC
CAWSPTPGLAGVYNEQFF
>.|TRBV18|.|TRBJ1-1
TGTGCCAGCTCATACGACAGAAACACTGAAGCTTTCTTT
CASSYDRNTEAFF
>.|TRBV7-2|TRBD2|TRBJ2-1
TGTGCCAGCAGCTGGACTCCTAGCGGGAGTATGAATGAGCAGTTCTTC
CASSWTPSGSMNEQFF
>.|TRBV30|.|TRBJ1-1
TGTGCCTGGAGTGTACATCTGAACACTGAAGCTTTCTTT
CAWSVHLNTEAFF